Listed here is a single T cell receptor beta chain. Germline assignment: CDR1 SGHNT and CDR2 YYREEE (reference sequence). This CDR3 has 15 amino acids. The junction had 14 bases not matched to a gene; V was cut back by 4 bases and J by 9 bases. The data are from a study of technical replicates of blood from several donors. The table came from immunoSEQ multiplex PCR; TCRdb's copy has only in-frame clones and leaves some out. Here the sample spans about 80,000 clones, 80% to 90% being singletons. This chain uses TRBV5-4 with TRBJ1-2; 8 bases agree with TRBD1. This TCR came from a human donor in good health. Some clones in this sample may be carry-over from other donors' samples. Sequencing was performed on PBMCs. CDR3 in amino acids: CASSTSSGGRGSYTF. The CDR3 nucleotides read TGTGCCAGCAGCACCTCTTCAGGGGGCCGAGGTAGCTACACCTTC.